The clone carrying this T cell receptor (beta chain) turned up a few times. Its antigen remains unknown. This entry is derived from a study of early T cells in non-severe SARS-CoV-2 infection. Study at large: The authors sequenced bulk RNA from unsorted whole blood, leaving chains unpaired. Study-level points and caveats: VDJdb matching skewed toward anti-spike CD8 responses, missing private and CD4 specificities.

Individual cDNA molecules received unique molecular identifiers during library preparation. TCRdb itself ran the 5' RACE reads through MiXCR, one entry per CDR3 protein. This table has tens of thousands of distinct CDR3 sequences, under 8.5% appearing once. The CDR3 runs to 17 residues. From germline, CDR1 is SGHNT and CDR2 YENEEA. V dropped 4 bases and J dropped 4; count of bases not matched to a gene: 12. The starting material was whole blood, obtained at baseline. The sequence was obtained from an adult who was a healthcare worker with PCR-confirmed SARS-CoV-2 infection or an uninfected control (not recorded which). This chain joins TRBV11-3 and TRBJ1-2; 10 nucleotides line up with TRBD1. The CDR3 loop is CASSYDRDRGNRYGYTF. The CDR3, as DNA: TGTGCCAGCAGCTACGACCGGGACAGGGGAAATCGCTATGGCTACACCTTC.